The clone carrying this T cell receptor (beta chain) has ten or more counts. The antigen is undetermined. Unique molecular identifiers were incorporated when the TCRbeta library was constructed. Via MiXCR, TCRdb re-called the PCR reads, giving one row per CDR3 protein. This repertoire shows over 150,000 distinct CDR3 sequences, about 7% found once; its top ten account for more than 5.5%. The sample originates from a study of T-cell reconstitution after alpha-beta-depleted transplantation in children. Study-wide results and limits: It was newly produced T cells that mostly accounted for T-cell counts and diversity one year after transplant. Where some patients showed high TCRbeta diversity at day 60, it came from recipient T cells and thymic progenitors that had survived.

This clonotype originated in a boy aged 2 to 9 with acute lymphoblastic leukemia, due to receive a stem cell transplant. Sequences were derived from PBMCs, sampled before TCRalphabeta/CD19-depleted stem cell transplant.

CDR3 in DNA: TGTGCCAGCAGCTTTCGGCCAGCACTTCCGAACACCGGGGAGCTGTTTTTT. Encoded protein: CASSFRPALPNTGELFF. The chain has TRBV13 and TRBJ2-2; the D is unclear. Germline V CDR1 and CDR2: PRHDT, FYEKMQ (reference sequence). V was shortened by 3 bases and J by 0 bases, with 14 bases between the two germline ends. This CDR3 is built from 17 residues.